The 30 T cell receptor beta chains reported below all come from one sample, sequenced in a study of cytomegalovirus exposure and HLA in healthy donors. The primer mix had 60 Vbeta and 13 Jbeta primers. The repertoire was sequenced with immunoSEQ multiplex PCR; TCRdb's copy has only in-frame clones and lacks some. Here the sample spans about 100,000 clones, 70% being singletons. Sequenced: PBMCs. These receptor sequences come from a man between 35 and 55 years old in good health and CMV-seropositive.

This chain uses TRBV19 with TRBJ2-7; TRBD1 agrees at 8 bases. The CDR3 runs 16 residues. V dropped 6 bases and J dropped 3; count of bases not matched to a gene: 13. Germline CDR1 reads LNHDA; CDR2 reads SQIVND (reference sequence). CDR3 residues: CASSQSSGQVVYEQYF. The CDR3 region has the DNA TGTGCCAGTAGCCAATCGTCGGGACAGGTAGTCTACGAGCAGTACTTC.

V usage is TRBV9 and J usage is TRBJ2-3; D might be TRBD1 (6 bases). Germline assignment: CDR1 SGDLS and CDR2 YYNGEE. Trimming pared 2 bases from V and 0 bases from J, leaving 16 bases between. The CDR3 has 17 amino acids. CDR3 coding DNA: TGTGCCAGCAGCGTTAACCGGGACACCGCTAGCACAGATACGCAGTATTTT. It translates to CASSVNRDTASTDTQYF.

This clone was detected once. The J gene is TRBJ2-7, the V gene TRBV30; D is possibly TRBD1 or TRBD2 (6 bases each). V lost 1 base, J lost 7 bases, and 8 bases lay in between. The CDR3 runs to 11 residues. Germline V gene sequence: CDR1 GTSNPN, CDR2 SVGIG (reference sequence). The CDR3: CAWSGGGEQYV. In nucleotides, the CDR3 is TGTGCCTGGAGTGGAGGGGGGGAGCAGTACGTC.

The V and J genes are TRBV28 and TRBJ2-1; D remains ambiguous. The V gene lost 6 bases and the J gene lost 6 bases, with 12 bases spanning the gap. Germline V CDR1 and CDR2: MDHEN, SYDVKM. The CDR3 totals 13 residues. CDR3 amino acids: CASRKTGSNEQFF. CDR3 in DNA: TGTGCCAGCAGAAAGACCGGGTCCAATGAGCAGTTCTTC. Full variable domain (outside the CDR3, taken from reference TRBV28 and TRBJ2-1): DVKVTQSSRYLVKRTGEKVFLECVQDMDHENMFWYRQDPGLGLRLIYFSYDVKMKEKGDIPEGYSVSREKKERFSLILESASTNQTSMYLCASRKTGSNEQFFGPGTRLTVL.

This chain connects TRBV6-6 to TRBJ1-5; D may be TRBD1 (6 bases). Trimming left V 3 bases short and J 2 bases short, with 11 bases between. This CDR3 contains 15 residues. CDR1 is MNHNY and CDR2 is SVGAGI in the germline V gene (reference sequence). The CDR3 reads CASSYTGIGNQPQHF. DNA for the CDR3: TGTGCCAGCAGTTATACAGGGATTGGCAATCAGCCCCAGCATTTT.

The gene calls are TRBV4-3 and TRBJ2-2, with 12 bases aligning to TRBD2. From germline, CDR1 is LGHNA and CDR2 YSLEER. The CDR3 extends over 16 amino acids. V gave up 1 base and J gave up 4 bases; unmatched junction bases: 1. CDR3 protein: CASSQGLAGATGELFF. In DNA, the CDR3 is TGCGCCAGCAGCCAAGGACTAGCGGGGGCCACCGGGGAGCTGTTTTTT.

V is TRBV6-6 and J is TRBJ2-7, with 7 nucleotides matching TRBD1. J lost 5 bases, V lost 4 bases, and 5 bases had no gene match. The CDR3 is 13 residues long. Germline values: CDR1 MNHNY, CDR2 SVGAGI (reference sequence). The CDR3 loop reads CASSSHDRDEQYV. The CDR3 DNA is TGTGCCAGCAGTTCCCATGACAGGGACGAGCAGTACGTC.

The rearrangement uses TRBV6-5 and TRBJ1-1; 8 nucleotides agree with TRBD1. CDR1 and CDR2 from the germline V gene are MNHEY and SVGAGI. V trimming: 6 bases; J trimming: 6 bases; junction bases outside the gene matches: 6. The CDR3 length is 13 residues. The CDR3 DNA reads TGTGCCAGCAGACAACAGGGGGGAGCTGAAGCTTTCTTT. This gives the protein CASRQQGGAEAFF.

This clone turned up a few times. The V call is TRBV30, the J call TRBJ2-6, with TRBD2 matching over 14 bases. Germline trimming cut 3 bases from V and 4 bases from J; bases unmatched to any gene: 17. This CDR3 is built from 21 residues. Germline CDR1 and CDR2: GTSNPN and SVGIG (reference sequence). Written as DNA, the CDR3 is TGTGCCTGGAGGGAGACTAGCGGGAGGGCCGGGGCATTTACGGGGGCCAACGTCCTGACTTTC. Translating gives CAWRETSGRAGAFTGANVLTF.

This clone was counted many times. CDR3 in DNA: TGTGCCAGCAGCCACGGAGGTGAGGGCACTGAAGCTTTCTTT. Translated, it gives CASSHGGEGTEAFF. The chain uses TRBV11-3 and TRBJ1-1; D call uncertain. CDR3 length: 14 residues. Between the trimmed V and J ends, which lost 5 bases and 4 bases, there was a span of 14 bases. The V gene's germline CDR1 is SGHNT and CDR2 YENEEA.

The chain employs TRBV5-1 and TRBJ2-2; possibly TRBD2 for D (5 bases). Germline CDR1 SGHRS, CDR2 YFSETQ. V gave up 6 bases and J gave up 7 bases, with 25 bases separating them. The CDR3 contains 17 residues. The CDR3 spells CASKSRTEETHGGELFF. The CDR3 DNA reads TGCGCCAGCAAATCCCGGACGGAGGAGACCCACGGCGGGGAGCTGTTTTTT.

This rearrangement joins TRBV10-2 to TRBJ2-7; tentative D call: TRBD2 (5 bases). Trimming pared 2 bases from V and 2 bases from J, leaving 10 bases between. CDR1 is WSHSY and CDR2 is SAAADI in the germline V gene. This CDR3 contains 14 residues. The CDR3 protein is CASSEDRETYEQYF. The CDR3 bases are TGCGCCAGCAGTGAGGATAGGGAGACCTACGAGCAGTACTTC.

The chain is built from TRBV5-4 and TRBJ1-1; the match to TRBD1 covers 7 bases. The junction had 5 bases not matched to a gene; V was cut back by 2 bases and J by 1 base. The CDR3 spans 15 residues. Germline V gene data show CDR1 as SGHNT and CDR2 as YYREEE (reference sequence). The CDR3 here is CASSLGGAENTEAFF. The CDR3 DNA sequence: TGTGCCAGCAGCTTAGGGGGCGCAGAGAACACTGAAGCTTTCTTT.

This clone has just a few counts. The rearrangement uses TRBV6-6 and TRBJ1-5; tentative D call: TRBD1 (6 bases). CDR3 length: 12 residues. The ends were cut back, 1 base at V and 14 bases at J, with 12 bases in the middle. Germline values: CDR1 MNHNY, CDR2 SVGAGI (reference sequence). The CDR3 reads CASSYWTENKHF. CDR3 DNA: TGTGCCAGCAGTTACTGGACAGAGAATAAGCATTTT.

In DNA form, the CDR3 reads TGTGCCAGCAGCCAAGTTATAGCGGGAGTCCAAGAGACCCAGTACTTC. This sequence encodes CASSQVIAGVQETQYF. The chain carries TRBV4-2 and TRBJ2-5; 9 bases match TRBD2. Germline V CDR1 and CDR2: LGHNA, YNFKEQ. V lost 1 base to trimming and J lost 1 base; unmatched junction nucleotides: 4. The CDR3 length is 16 residues.

CDR3 DNA sequence: TGTGCCGCGGACAGGGGGCAATTAAATCAGCCCCAGCATTTT. Encoded protein: CAADRGQLNQPQHF. The gene calls are TRBV30 and TRBJ1-5, with TRBD1 matching 11 bases. Germline values: CDR1 GTSNPN, CDR2 SVGIG (reference sequence). Trimming cost V 8 bases and J 4 bases; bases outside gene matches: 7. CDR3 length: 14 amino acids.

This clone showed up just a few times. This rearrangement joins TRBV4-3 to TRBJ1-1; TRBD1 is a possible D gene (5 bases). Germline V lookup: CDR1 LGHNA, CDR2 YSLEER. V lost 3 bases, J lost 2 bases, and 10 bases lay in between. The CDR3 covers 14 residues. As DNA, the CDR3 is TGCGCCAGCAGCCACCGGGGGGTTAACACTGAAGCTTTCTTT. Translated: CASSHRGVNTEAFF.

The chain uses TRBV14 and TRBJ2-3; 10 nucleotides match TRBD1. Germline trimming cut 1 base from V and 5 bases from J; bases unmatched to any gene: 6. The CDR3 runs to 16 residues. Germline V gene data show CDR1 as SGHDN and CDR2 as FVKESK. In DNA form, the CDR3 reads TGTGCCAGCAGCCAAGTTGGGACAGGGGATCAAGATACGCAGTATTTT. It codes for CASSQVGTGDQDTQYF.

This clone was seen more than once but under ten times. The chain carries TRBV7-9 and TRBJ2-3; D might be TRBD1 (6 bases). Trimming took 5 bases from V and 2 from J, leaving 20 bases between them. The CDR3 has 17 residues. Germline CDR1 reads SEHNR; CDR2 reads FQNEAQ (reference sequence). CDR3 nucleotide sequence: TGTGCCAGCAGCCCAAACAGGGCAATGAGGAACACAGATACGCAGTATTTT. Translated: CASSPNRAMRNTDTQYF. Variable domain in full (rest from reference TRBV7-9 and TRBJ2-3): DTGVSQNPRHKITKRGQNVTFRCDPISEHNRLYWYRQTLGQGPEFLTYFQNEAQLEKSRLLSDRFSAERPKGSFSTLEIQRTEQGDSAMYLCASSPNRAMRNTDTQYFGPGTRLTVL.

Here the CDR3 DNA reads TGTGCCAGCAGCTTGGGGTTAGGGGCCCAGCCCCAGCATTTT. Translated, it gives CASSLGLGAQPQHF. The gene calls are TRBV5-6 and TRBJ1-5, with TRBD1 as a possible D gene (5 bases). The V gene lost 0 bases and the J gene lost 7 bases, with 11 bases spanning the gap. CDR3 size: 14 residues. The germline CDR1 and CDR2 sequences are SGHDT and YYEEEE. The complete variable domain, with remaining parts taken from reference TRBV5-6 and TRBJ1-5, reads DAGVTQSPTHLIKTRGQQVTLRCSPKSGHDTVSWYQQALGQGPQFIFQYYEEEERQRGNFPDRFSGHQFPNYSSELNVNALLLGDSALYLCASSLGLGAQPQHFGDGTRLSIL.

This clone was seen only once. V usage is TRBV7-2 and J usage is TRBJ2-7; TRBD2 matches 7 bases. This CDR3 comprises 15 residues. In germline, CDR1 is SGHTA, CDR2 FQGNSA. With 4 bases clipped from V and 0 bases from J, the junction kept 6 bases outside the gene matches. CDR3 sequence: CASSSLGLDSYEQYF. In DNA, the CDR3 is TGTGCCAGCAGCTCCCTCGGACTAGACTCCTACGAGCAGTACTTC.

The chain recombines TRBV6-5 with TRBJ1-5; 10 nucleotides match TRBD1. Germline values: CDR1 MNHEY, CDR2 SVGAGI. After removal of 6 bases from V and 7 bases from J, the junction contained 6 bases not matched to a gene. There are 14 residues in the CDR3. CDR3 in DNA: TGTGCCAGCAGCCCTGGGACAGGGGAACAGCCCCAGCATTTT. Protein sequence: CASSPGTGEQPQHF.

The V gene is TRBV19, the J gene TRBJ2-1; 11 bases are shared with TRBD2. The CDR3 has 15 residues. Trimming took 5 bases from V and 9 from J; bases not matched to a gene: 9. The V gene's germline CDR1 is LNHDA and CDR2 SQIVND (reference sequence). CDR3 sequence reads: CASSATSGSGSEQFF. The CDR3 DNA reads as TGTGCCAGTAGTGCTACTAGCGGGAGTGGTAGTGAGCAGTTCTTC.

V gene TRBV9 combines with J gene TRBJ2-2, with TRBD2 matching over 10 bases. V shed 0 bases and J 4 bases; nucleotides not matched to a gene: 6. Germline V gene sequence: CDR1 SGDLS, CDR2 YYNGEE. This CDR3 is 17 amino acids long. As DNA, the CDR3 is TGTGCCAGCAGCGTAGGTTTTAGCGGGAGGACCACCGGGGAGCTGTTTTTT. It yields the protein CASSVGFSGRTTGELFF.

The gene calls are TRBV19 and TRBJ1-4, with unresolved D. V was cut by 0 bases and J by 4 bases, with 15 bases left in between. Per the germline V gene, CDR1 is LNHDA and CDR2 is SQIVND (reference sequence). This CDR3 is 17 amino acids long. In DNA form, the CDR3 reads TGTGCCAGTAGTATAGATCCGCGGGTATCAATTAATGAAAAACTGTTTTTT. This gives the protein CASSIDPRVSINEKLFF.

This clone showed up just a few times. The CDR3 nucleotides are TGTGCCAGTACCAGCGGGAGTAGGGACAATGAGCAGTTCTTC. It specifies CASTSGSRDNEQFF. The V and J genes are TRBV19 and TRBJ2-1, with 8 nucleotides matching TRBD2. The junction had 7 bases not matched to a gene; V was cut back by 7 bases and J by 5 bases. In germline, CDR1 is LNHDA, CDR2 SQIVND (reference sequence). The CDR3 is 14 amino acids.

The chain joins TRBV1 to TRBJ2-7; TRBD2 reflects the table's D call only, with no check against the DNA. TRBV1 counts as a pseudogene. The CDR3 is 11 residues long. In DNA form, the CDR3 reads TGCACCAGTGGGGGGAGCCCCGAGCAGTACGTC. Residues: CTSGGSPEQYV.

DNA of the CDR3: TGTGCCAGCAGCTCACACCTAGGGGAAGTATCTTCCTACGAGCAGTACTTC. The encoded protein is CASSSHLGEVSSYEQYF. J is TRBJ2-7 and V is TRBV7-9; tentative D call: TRBD1 (5 bases). Germline V gene lookup returns CDR1 SEHNR and CDR2 FQNEAQ (reference sequence). Trimming removed 4 bases at V and 1 base at J, with 20 bases between. The CDR3 sequence is 17 residues long.

The gene calls are TRBV12-5 and TRBJ2-3, with D perhaps TRBD1 (5 bases). The V end lost 5 bases, the J end lost 6 bases, and 9 bases lay between the germline ends. CDR1 is LGHNT, CDR2 FRNRAP, per germline. CDR3 length: 12 amino acids. The CDR3 protein is CASGQGADTQYF. The CDR3 nucleotides are TGTGCTAGTGGTCAGGGTGCGGATACGCAGTATTTT.

The chain carries TRBV4-2 and TRBJ2-2, with D unclear. The CDR3 extends over 12 amino acids. The V and J ends lost 1 base and 5 bases respectively, with 2 bases between them. Looked up from germline, CDR1 is LGHNA and CDR2 is YNFKEQ. CDR3 sequence: CASSQATGELFF. As DNA, the CDR3 is TGTGCCAGCAGCCAAGCTACCGGGGAGCTGTTTTTT.